Below are 8 T cell receptor gamma chains sequenced from a single sample in a study of gamma-delta chains in newborns, infants, children. TCRdb reapplied CATT to the reads. The table records 450 to 600 gamma-chain clones, 46% of them present only once. Sample: blood. The receptors shown here come from a child who was a newborn, infant or young child, either healthy, febrile or measles-vaccinated (not recorded which).

In this sample, this clone is large. This same CDR3 is encoded by further DNA sequences in the sample. The V and J genes are TRGV9 and TRGJP. Germline V lookup: CDR1 GITISATS, CDR2 ISYDGTV (reference sequence). V was pared by 1 base and J by 6 bases, with 3 bases of the junction left unmatched. The CDR3 totals 16 residues. DNA for the CDR3: TGTGCCTTGTGGGAGGTCGGAGAGTTGGGCAAAAAAATCAAGGTATTT. This codes for CALWEVGELGKKIKVF.

A note on this clone: This may be a read error, as it is one base from a much larger clone. The V gene is TRGV9, the J gene TRGJP. The J gene, absent from TCRdb, was called here by matching the DNA to germline. There are 15 residues in the CDR3. With 6 bases clipped from V and 9 bases from J, the junction kept 8 bases outside the gene matches. Germline CDR1 GITISATS, CDR2 ISYDGTV (reference sequence). The CDR3 region is CALWRRVLGKKIKVF. Here the CDR3 DNA reads TGTGCCTTGTGGCGAAGGGTGTTGGGCAAAAAAATCAAGGTATTT.

A word on this clone: This same CDR3 is encoded by further DNA sequences in the sample. The chain joins TRGV9 to TRGJ1 or TRGJ2. Because TCRdb records no J gene, it was assigned here through a match of the DNA to germline. Germline V lookup: CDR1 GITISATS, CDR2 ISYDGTV (reference sequence). The V gene end was trimmed by 0 bases and the J gene end by 7 bases; junction bases not matched to a gene: 3. The length of the CDR3 is 12 residues. CDR3 DNA: TGTGCCTTGTGGGAGGTGGGGTATAAGAAACTCTTT. Translation gives CALWEVGYKKLF.

With respect to this clone: Other nucleotide sequences in the sample specify the same CDR3. The chain uses TRGV9 and TRGJP. TCRdb records no J gene; here it was assigned by comparing the DNA to germline. The CDR3 has 15 residues. V shed 6 bases, J shed 4 bases, and the junction held 3 bases outside the gene matches. CDR1 is GITISATS, CDR2 ISYDGTV, per germline (reference sequence). Written as DNA, the CDR3 is TGTGCCTTGTGGCATCAAGAGTTGGGCAAAAAAATCAAGGTATTT. As protein: CALWHQELGKKIKVF.

A word on this clone: A far larger clone is just one base off, so this is likely a read error. The chain combines TRGV9 with TRGJP. The J gene is absent in TCRdb and was assigned here via DNA matching to germline. The CDR3 has 15 residues. J was trimmed by 7 bases and V by 2 bases; bases with no gene match: 2. Germline CDR1 is GITISATS and CDR2 is ISYDGTV (reference sequence). The CDR3 loop reads CALWEAELGKKIKVF. The CDR3, as DNA: TGTGCCTTGTGGGAGGCGGAGTTGGGCAAAAAAATCAAGGTATTT.

Remarks on this clone: It may be a read error: a sequence one base away is much more abundant. J is TRGJ1 or TRGJ2 and V is TRGV8. TCRdb does not report a J gene; here it was assigned by matching the DNA to germline references. The germline gives CDR1 VENAVY, CDR2 YDSYNSRV. The CDR3 contains 13 residues. The CDR3 is CASWDWPYYKKLF. Written as DNA, the CDR3 is TGTGCCTCCTGGGATTGGCCTTATTATAAGAAACTCTTT.

For this clone: This DNA translates differently at residue 6 from the TCRdb protein, which is that of a much larger clone; a read error is likely, and the protein shown is the DNA's own translation. J is TRGJP and V is TRGV9. The J gene is absent in TCRdb and was assigned here via DNA matching to germline. The germline gives CDR1 GITISATS, CDR2 ISYDGTV (reference sequence). The CDR3 contains 16 residues. The V segment lost 2 bases and the J segment 6 bases; nucleotides outside the gene matches: 4. DNA for the CDR3: TGTGCCTTGTGGGAGGCGAGAGAGTTGGGCAAAAAAATCAAGGTATTT. It codes for CALWEARELGKKIKVF.

Notes on this clone: This likely came from a read error, as a far larger clone is one base away. The J gene corresponds to TRGJ1 or TRGJ2; a V gene call is absent. This CDR3 has 13 amino acids. CDR3 sequence reads: CATLDGRYYKKLF. The CDR3 DNA follows: TGTGCCACCTTGGACGGGCGGTATTATAAGAAACTCTTT.